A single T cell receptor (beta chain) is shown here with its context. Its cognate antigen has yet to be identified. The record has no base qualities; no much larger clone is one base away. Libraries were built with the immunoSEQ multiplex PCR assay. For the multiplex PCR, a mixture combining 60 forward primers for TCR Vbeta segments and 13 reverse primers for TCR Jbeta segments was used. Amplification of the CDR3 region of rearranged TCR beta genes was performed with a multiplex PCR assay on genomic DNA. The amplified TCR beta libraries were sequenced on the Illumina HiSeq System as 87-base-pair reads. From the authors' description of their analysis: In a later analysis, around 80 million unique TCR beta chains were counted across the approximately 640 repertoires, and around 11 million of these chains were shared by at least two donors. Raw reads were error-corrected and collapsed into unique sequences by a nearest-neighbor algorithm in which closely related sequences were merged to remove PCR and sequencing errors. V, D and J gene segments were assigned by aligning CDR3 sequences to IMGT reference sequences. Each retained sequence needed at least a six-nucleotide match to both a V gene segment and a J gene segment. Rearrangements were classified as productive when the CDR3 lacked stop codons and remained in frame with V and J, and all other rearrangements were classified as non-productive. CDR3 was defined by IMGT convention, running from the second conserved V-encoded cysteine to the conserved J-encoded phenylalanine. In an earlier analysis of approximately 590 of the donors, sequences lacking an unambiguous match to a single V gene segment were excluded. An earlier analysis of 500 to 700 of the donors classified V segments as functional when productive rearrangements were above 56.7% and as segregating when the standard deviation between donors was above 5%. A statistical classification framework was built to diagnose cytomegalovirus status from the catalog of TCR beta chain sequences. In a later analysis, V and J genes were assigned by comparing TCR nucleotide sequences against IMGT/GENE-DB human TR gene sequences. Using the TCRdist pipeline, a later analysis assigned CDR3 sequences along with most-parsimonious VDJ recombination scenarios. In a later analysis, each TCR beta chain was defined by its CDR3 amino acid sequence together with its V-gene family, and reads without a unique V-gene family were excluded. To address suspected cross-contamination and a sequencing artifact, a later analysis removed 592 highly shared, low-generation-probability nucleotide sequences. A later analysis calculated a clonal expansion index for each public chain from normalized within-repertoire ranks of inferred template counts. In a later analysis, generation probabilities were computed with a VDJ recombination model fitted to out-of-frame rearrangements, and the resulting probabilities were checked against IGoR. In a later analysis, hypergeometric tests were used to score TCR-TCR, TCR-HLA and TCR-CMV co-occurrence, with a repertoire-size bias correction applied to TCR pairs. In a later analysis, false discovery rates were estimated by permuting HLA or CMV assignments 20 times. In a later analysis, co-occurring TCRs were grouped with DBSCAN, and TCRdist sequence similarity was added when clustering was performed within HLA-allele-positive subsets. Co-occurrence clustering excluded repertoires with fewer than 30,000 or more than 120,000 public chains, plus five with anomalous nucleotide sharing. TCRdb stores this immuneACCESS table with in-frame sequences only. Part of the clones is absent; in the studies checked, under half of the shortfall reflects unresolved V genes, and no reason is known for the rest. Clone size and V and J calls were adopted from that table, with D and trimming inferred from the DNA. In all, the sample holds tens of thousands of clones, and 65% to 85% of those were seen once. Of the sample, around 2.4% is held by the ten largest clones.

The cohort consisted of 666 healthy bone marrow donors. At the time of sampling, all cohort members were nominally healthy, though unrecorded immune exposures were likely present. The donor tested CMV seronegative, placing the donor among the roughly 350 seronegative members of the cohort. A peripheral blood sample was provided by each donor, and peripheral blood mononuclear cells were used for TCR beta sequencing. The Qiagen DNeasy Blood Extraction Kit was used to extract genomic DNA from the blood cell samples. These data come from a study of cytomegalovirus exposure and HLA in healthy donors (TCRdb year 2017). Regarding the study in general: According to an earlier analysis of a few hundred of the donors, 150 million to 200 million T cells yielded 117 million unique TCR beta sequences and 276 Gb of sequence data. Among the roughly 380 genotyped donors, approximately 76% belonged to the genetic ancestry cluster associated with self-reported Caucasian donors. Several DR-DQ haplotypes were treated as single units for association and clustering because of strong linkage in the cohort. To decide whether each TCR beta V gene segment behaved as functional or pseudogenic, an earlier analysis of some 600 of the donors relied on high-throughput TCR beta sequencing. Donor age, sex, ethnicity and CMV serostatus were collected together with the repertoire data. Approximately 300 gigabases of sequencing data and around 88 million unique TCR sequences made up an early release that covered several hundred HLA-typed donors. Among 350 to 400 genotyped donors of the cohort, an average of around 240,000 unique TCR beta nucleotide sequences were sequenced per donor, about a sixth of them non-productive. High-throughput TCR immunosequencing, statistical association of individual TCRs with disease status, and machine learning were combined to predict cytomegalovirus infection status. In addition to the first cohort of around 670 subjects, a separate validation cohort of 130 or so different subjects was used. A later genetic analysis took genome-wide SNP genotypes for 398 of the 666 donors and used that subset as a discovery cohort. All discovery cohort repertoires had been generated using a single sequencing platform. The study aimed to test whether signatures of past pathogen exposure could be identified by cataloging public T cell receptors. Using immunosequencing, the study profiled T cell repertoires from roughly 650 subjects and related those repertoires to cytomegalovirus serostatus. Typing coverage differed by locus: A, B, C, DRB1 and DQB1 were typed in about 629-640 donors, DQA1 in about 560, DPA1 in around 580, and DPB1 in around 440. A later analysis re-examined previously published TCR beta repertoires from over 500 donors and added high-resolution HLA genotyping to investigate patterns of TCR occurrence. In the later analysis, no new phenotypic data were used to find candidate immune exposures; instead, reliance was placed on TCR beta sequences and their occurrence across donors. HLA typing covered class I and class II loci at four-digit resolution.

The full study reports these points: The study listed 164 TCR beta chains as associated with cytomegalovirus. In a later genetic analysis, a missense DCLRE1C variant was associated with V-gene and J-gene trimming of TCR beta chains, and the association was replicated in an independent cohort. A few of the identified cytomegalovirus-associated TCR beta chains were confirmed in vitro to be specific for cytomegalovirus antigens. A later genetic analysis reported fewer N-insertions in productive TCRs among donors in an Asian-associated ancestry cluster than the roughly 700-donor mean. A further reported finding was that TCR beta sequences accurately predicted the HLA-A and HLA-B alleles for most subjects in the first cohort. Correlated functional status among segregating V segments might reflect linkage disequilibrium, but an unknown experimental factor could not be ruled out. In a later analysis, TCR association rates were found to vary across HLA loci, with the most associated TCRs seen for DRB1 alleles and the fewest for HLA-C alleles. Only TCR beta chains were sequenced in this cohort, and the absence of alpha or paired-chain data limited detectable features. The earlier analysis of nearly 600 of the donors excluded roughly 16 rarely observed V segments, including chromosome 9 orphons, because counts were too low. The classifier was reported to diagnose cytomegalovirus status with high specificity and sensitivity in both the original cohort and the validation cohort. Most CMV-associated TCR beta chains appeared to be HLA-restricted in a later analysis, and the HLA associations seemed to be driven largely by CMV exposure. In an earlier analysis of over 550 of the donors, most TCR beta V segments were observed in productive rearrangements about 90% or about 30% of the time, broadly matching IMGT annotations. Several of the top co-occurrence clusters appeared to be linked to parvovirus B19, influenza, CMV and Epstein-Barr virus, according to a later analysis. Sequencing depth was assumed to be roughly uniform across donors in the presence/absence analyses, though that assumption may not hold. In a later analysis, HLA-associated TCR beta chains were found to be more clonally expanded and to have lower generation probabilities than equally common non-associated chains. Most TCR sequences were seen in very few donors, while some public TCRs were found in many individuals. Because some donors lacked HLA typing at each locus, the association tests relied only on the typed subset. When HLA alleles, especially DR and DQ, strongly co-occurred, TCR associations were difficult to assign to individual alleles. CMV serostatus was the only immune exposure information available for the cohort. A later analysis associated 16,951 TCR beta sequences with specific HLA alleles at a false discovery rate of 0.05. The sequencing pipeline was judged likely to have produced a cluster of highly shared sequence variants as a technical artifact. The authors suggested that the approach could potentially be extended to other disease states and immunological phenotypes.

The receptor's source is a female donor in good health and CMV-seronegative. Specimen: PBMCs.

Here is the DNA: TGCGCCAGCAGCTTTAACAGGGGTTTACGGAATGAAAAACTGTTTTTT. Its product reads: CASSFNRGLRNEKLFF. The V and J genes are TRBV5-1 and TRBJ1-4; 7 central nucleotides agree with TRBD1. Trimming removed 2 bases from V and 5 bases from J; the gene matches leave 9 bases unexplained. Its CDR3 holds 16 amino acids, cysteine through phenylalanine. The kept DNA is CDR3 alone, 48 bases in frame from the first base. Taken from the germline V gene, the CDR1 and CDR2 loops are SGHRS and YFSETQ.